This entry concerns a single TCR beta chain. The data originate from a study of blood T cell repertoires in COVID-19. Study as a whole: Whether acute or convalescent, the COVID-19 samples came from the United States, Italy and Spain. Sources were T cells, B-cell-depleted T cells, or PBMCs; the material itself was cDNA or gDNA.

Study processing details: Counts of nucleated cells, estimated from reference gene primer amplification, were obtained. The table came from immunoSEQ multiplex PCR; TCRdb's copy has only in-frame clones and leaves some out. For V, J and clone size, that table is used; D and trimming come from the DNA. The sample yields about 120,000 clones, about 83% seen once. The sequence was collected from a man between 60 and 75 years old with acute or convalescent COVID-19. The specimen sequenced was peripheral blood.

DNA of the CDR3: TGTGCCAGCAGCCCGAGGGGGGGCGCGAATAATTCACCCCTCCACTTT. Translating it yields CASSPRGGANNSPLHF. The rearrangement joins TRBV7-2 to TRBJ1-6; D is perhaps TRBD1 (6 bases). In germline, CDR1 is SGHTA, CDR2 FQGNSA. With 5 bases removed from V and 5 bases from J, the gap between germline ends came to 16 bases. The CDR3 length is 16 residues.